Presented here are 19 T cell receptor beta chains from one specimen sequenced in a study of beta chain features in type 1 diabetes. Expressed TCRB transcripts were sequenced because the entire RNA isolate underwent reverse transcription. Measured with immunoSEQ multiplex PCR; TCRdb has only the in-frame clones, and not every one. The sample holds 300,000 or so clones, approximately 8.2% seen once. What was sequenced was central memory CD4+ T cells from blood. The origin of the receptors is a woman between 18 and 29 years old in good health.

The V call is TRBV25-1, the J call TRBJ2-7; no clear D. The germline gives CDR1 MGHDK, CDR2 SYGVNS. Trimming pared 4 bases from V and 6 bases from J, leaving 10 bases between. This CDR3 is built from 12 residues. In DNA, the CDR3 is TGTGCCAGCAGTGGAATGGCGGCCGAGCAGTACTTC. Translating it yields CASSGMAAEQYF.

The genes are TRBV7-9 and TRBJ1-2; 9 bases are shared with TRBD1. CDR1 is SEHNR, CDR2 FQNEAQ, per germline (reference sequence). The CDR3 runs 15 residues. V lost 2 bases, J lost 7 bases, and 8 bases stayed unmatched. DNA of the CDR3: TGTGCCAGCAGCTTAACGTCCGGGACAGGGAGTGGCTACACCTTC. Encoded protein: CASSLTSGTGSGYTF.

This clone occurred a few times. The gene calls are TRBV7-2 and TRBJ2-7; 7 nucleotides agree with TRBD2. The CDR3 consists of 15 residues. Looked up from germline, CDR1 is SGHTA and CDR2 is FQGNSA. Trimming at V came to 1 base and at J to 2 bases, leaving 5 bases not matched to a gene. CDR3 in amino acids: CASSLGRGGPYEQYF. As DNA, the CDR3 is TGTGCCAGCAGCTTAGGGCGGGGAGGGCCCTACGAGCAGTACTTC.

This rearrangement joins TRBV6-5 to TRBJ2-5; D unresolved. Germline CDR1 is MNHEY and CDR2 is SVGAGI. There are 13 residues in the CDR3. Deletions cut 5 bases from V and 5 bases from J, with 12 bases between. The CDR3 is CASSQPARETQYF. The CDR3 DNA follows: TGTGCCAGCAGTCAGCCGGCACGGGAGACCCAGTACTTC.

The sample holds a few counts of this clone. This chain connects TRBV5-6 to TRBJ1-2; 9 bases align to TRBD1. CDR3 length equals 14 residues. V shed 4 bases and J 8 bases; nucleotides not matched to a gene: 9. Germline CDR1 reads SGHDT; CDR2 reads YYEEEE. In DNA, the CDR3 is TGTGCCAGCAGCCCGGGACAGGGAGTATGGGGCTACACCTTC. Amino acids: CASSPGQGVWGYTF.

CDR3 amino acids: CASSPQQGANYGYTF. CDR3 DNA sequence: TGCGCCAGCAGCCCACAACAGGGGGCTAACTATGGCTACACCTTC. V and J are TRBV4-3 and TRBJ1-2; 8 nucleotides agree with TRBD1. The CDR3 is 15 residues long. Germline V lookup: CDR1 LGHNA, CDR2 YSLEER. V shed 4 bases, J shed 0 bases, and the junction held 4 bases outside the gene matches.

CDR3 coding DNA: TGTGCCAGCAGCTTCCTTACCGGGACAGGGGGATACAATGAGCAGTTCTTC. Its protein product is CASSFLTGTGGYNEQFF. The gene calls are TRBV5-6 and TRBJ2-1, with 11 nucleotides matching TRBD1. The CDR3 has 17 residues. V shed 2 bases and J 4 bases; nucleotides not matched to a gene: 8. From germline, CDR1 is SGHDT and CDR2 YYEEEE. The variable domain in full, with the rest retrieved from reference TRBV5-6 and TRBJ2-1, is DAGVTQSPTHLIKTRGQQVTLRCSPKSGHDTVSWYQQALGQGPQFIFQYYEEEERQRGNFPDRFSGHQFPNYSSELNVNALLLGDSALYLCASSFLTGTGGYNEQFFGPGTRLTVL.

This chain links TRBV5-4 with TRBJ2-7, with 7 bases matching TRBD1. This CDR3 has 17 residues. V lost 0 bases to trimming and J lost 0 bases; unmatched junction nucleotides: 9. Germline V gene lookup returns CDR1 SGHNT and CDR2 YYREEE (reference sequence). This chain's CDR3 is CASSLGVRGGPSYEQYF. The CDR3 bases are TGTGCCAGCAGCTTGGGGGTGCGAGGGGGCCCCTCCTACGAGCAGTACTTC. Full variable domain (missing parts from reference TRBV5-4 and TRBJ2-7): ETGVTQSPTHLIKTRGQQVTLRCSSQSGHNTVSWYQQALGQGPQFIFQYYREEENGRGNFPPRFSGLQFPNYSSELNVNALELDDSALYLCASSLGVRGGPSYEQYFGPGTRLTVT.

The chain employs TRBV9 and TRBJ2-2; D remains ambiguous. Germline V gene lookup returns CDR1 SGDLS and CDR2 YYNGEE. V lost 4 bases, J lost 4 bases, and 2 bases lay in between. The CDR3 sequence is 11 residues long. CDR3: CASSFTGELFF. CDR3 coding DNA: TGTGCCAGCAGCTTCACCGGGGAGCTGTTTTTT.

The V and J genes are TRBV5-4 and TRBJ2-1; D call uncertain. Between the trimmed V and J ends, which lost 4 bases and 5 bases, there was a span of 7 bases. Germline V lookup: CDR1 SGHNT, CDR2 YYREEE (reference sequence). The CDR3 is 12 amino acids. CDR3 amino acids: CASSRPDNEQFF. The CDR3 bases are TGTGCCAGCAGCAGACCCGACAATGAGCAGTTCTTC. The full variable domain, in which reference TRBV5-4 and TRBJ2-1 provide the parts outside the CDR3, is ETGVTQSPTHLIKTRGQQVTLRCSSQSGHNTVSWYQQALGQGPQFIFQYYREEENGRGNFPPRFSGLQFPNYSSELNVNALELDDSALYLCASSRPDNEQFFGPGTRLTVL.

The chain is built from TRBV7-3 and TRBJ2-1; 12 positions match TRBD2. The V segment lost 6 bases and the J segment 8 bases; nucleotides outside the gene matches: 8. This CDR3 has 15 amino acids. Germline lookup yields CDR1 SGHTA and CDR2 FQGTGA. The CDR3 DNA follows: TGTGCCAGCAGTCTACTAGCGGGAGGTCTCGATGAGCAGTTCTTC. This translates into CASSLLAGGLDEQFF.

The table lists this clone with many counts. The gene calls are TRBV7-9 and TRBJ2-6, with D possibly matching TRBD1 (7 bases). This CDR3 is built from 16 residues. V lost 7 bases and J 2 bases, leaving 15 bases between the germline ends. Looked up from germline, CDR1 is SEHNR and CDR2 is FQNEAQ (reference sequence). CDR3 sequence: CASTRQGLAGANVLTF. The CDR3 coding sequence is TGTGCCAGCACCCGACAGGGACTCGCTGGGGCCAACGTCCTGACTTTC.

This clone was counted between two and nine times. V is TRBV6-5 and J is TRBJ2-4, with D unclear. This CDR3 comprises 13 residues. CDR1 is MNHEY and CDR2 is SVGAGI in the germline V gene. V lost 0 bases to trimming and J lost 6 bases, with 6 bases between them. As DNA, the CDR3 is TGTGCCAGCAGTTACTCGGACCTAAACATTCAGTACTTC. This codes for CASSYSDLNIQYF.

The V and J genes are TRBV5-1 and TRBJ2-1, with 11 bases lining up with TRBD2. Germline CDR1 reads SGHRS; CDR2 reads YFSETQ. This CDR3 is 17 amino acids long. V gave up 3 bases and J gave up 6 bases; unmatched junction bases: 11. This CDR3 reads CASSSTLLAGARNEQFF. CDR3 in DNA: TGCGCCAGCAGCTCGACCCTACTAGCGGGAGCTCGCAATGAGCAGTTCTTC. Full variable domain (missing parts from reference TRBV5-1 and TRBJ2-1): KAGVTQTPRYLIKTRGQQVTLSCSPISGHRSVSWYQQTPGQGLQFLFEYFSETQRNKGNFPGRFSGRQFSNSRSEMNVSTLELGDSALYLCASSSTLLAGARNEQFFGPGTRLTVL.

The V and J genes are TRBV5-4 and TRBJ2-7; D is unresolved. V dropped 4 bases and J dropped 4 bases, with 15 bases sitting between them. Germline V gene sequence: CDR1 SGHNT, CDR2 YYREEE (reference sequence). This CDR3 contains 14 residues. CDR3 region: CASSPWPAAYEQYF. CDR3 nucleotide sequence: TGTGCCAGCAGCCCCTGGCCAGCTGCATACGAGCAGTACTTC.

This clone was counted ten times or more. This rearrangement joins TRBV4-2 to TRBJ2-5; 9 bases agree with TRBD2. In germline, CDR1 is LGHNA, CDR2 YNFKEQ. Trimming took 0 bases from V and 5 from J; bases not matched to a gene: 7. The length of the CDR3 is 16 residues. The DNA for the CDR3 is TGTGCCAGCAGCCAAGATTGGCTAGCGGGAATCGAGACCCAGTACTTC. Protein: CASSQDWLAGIETQYF.

In this sample, this clone turned up a few times. This chain links TRBV7-2 with TRBJ2-5, with 8 positions matching TRBD2. The V gene end was trimmed by 8 bases and the J gene end by 3 bases; junction bases not matched to a gene: 5. The CDR3 loop spans 13 amino acids. The germline gives CDR1 SGHTA, CDR2 FQGNSA. The CDR3 coding sequence is TGTGCCAGCGGAAGGCGGGAGGAAGAGACCCAGTACTTC. It encodes CASGRREEETQYF.

This clone was counted at least ten times. This chain uses TRBV7-9 with TRBJ2-7; TRBD2 aligns across 7 bases. The CDR3 has 17 residues. Germline lookup yields CDR1 SEHNR and CDR2 FQNEAQ (reference sequence). Trimming at V came to 1 base and at J to 2 bases, leaving 11 bases not matched to a gene. The CDR3 coding sequence is TGTGCCAGCAGCTTAGGGGAGGGGAGTTACACCACCTACGAGCAGTACTTC. Translating gives CASSLGEGSYTTYEQYF.

The chain uses TRBV4-2 and TRBJ2-5; possibly TRBD2 for D (6 bases). The CDR3 is made up of 14 amino acids. The germline V gene encodes CDR1 LGHNA and CDR2 YNFKEQ. V shed 5 bases and J shed 5 bases, with 15 bases lying between them. CDR3 residues: CASSTKAGQETQYF. CDR3 coding DNA: TGTGCCAGCAGCACGAAGGCGGGGCAGGAGACCCAGTACTTC.